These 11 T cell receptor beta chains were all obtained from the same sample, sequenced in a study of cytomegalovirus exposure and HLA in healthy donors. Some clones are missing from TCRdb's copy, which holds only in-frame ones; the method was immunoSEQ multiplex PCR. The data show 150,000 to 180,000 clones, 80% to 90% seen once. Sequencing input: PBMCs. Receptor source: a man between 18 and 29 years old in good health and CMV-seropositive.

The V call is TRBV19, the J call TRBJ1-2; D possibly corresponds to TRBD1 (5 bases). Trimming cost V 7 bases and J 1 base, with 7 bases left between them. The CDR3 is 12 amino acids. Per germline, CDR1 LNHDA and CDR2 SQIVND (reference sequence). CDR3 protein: CASKGDNYGYTF. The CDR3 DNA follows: TGTGCCAGTAAAGGGGATAACTATGGCTACACCTTC.

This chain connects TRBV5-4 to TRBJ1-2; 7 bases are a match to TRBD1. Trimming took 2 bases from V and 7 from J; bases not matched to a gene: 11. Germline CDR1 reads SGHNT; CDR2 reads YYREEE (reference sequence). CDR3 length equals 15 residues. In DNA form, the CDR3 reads TGTGCCAGCAGCTTTTTTGGACAGGAAGGCTCTGGCTACACCTTC. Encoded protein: CASSFFGQEGSGYTF.

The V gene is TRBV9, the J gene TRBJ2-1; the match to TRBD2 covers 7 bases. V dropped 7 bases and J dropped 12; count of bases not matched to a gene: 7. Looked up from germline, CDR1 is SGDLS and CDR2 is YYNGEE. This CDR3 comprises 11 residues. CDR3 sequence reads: CASGPSGGQFF. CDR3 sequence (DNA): TGTGCCAGCGGGCCTAGCGGCGGGCAGTTCTTC.

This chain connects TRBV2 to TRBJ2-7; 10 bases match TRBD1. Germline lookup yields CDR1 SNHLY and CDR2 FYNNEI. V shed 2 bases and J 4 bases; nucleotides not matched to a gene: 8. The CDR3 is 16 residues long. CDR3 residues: CASSERDRGVKYEQYF. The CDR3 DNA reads TGTGCCAGCAGTGAAAGGGACAGGGGAGTTAAGTACGAGCAGTACTTC.

This CDR3 is CASSPRGNYEQYF. The CDR3 coding sequence is TGTGCCAGCAGCCCGCGGGGTAACTACGAGCAGTACTTC. The V call is TRBV16, the J call TRBJ2-7; D may be TRBD2 (6 bases). CDR3 length equals 13 residues. V was shortened by 4 bases and J by 3 bases, with 10 bases between the two germline ends. In germline, CDR1 is KGHSY, CDR2 FQNENV.

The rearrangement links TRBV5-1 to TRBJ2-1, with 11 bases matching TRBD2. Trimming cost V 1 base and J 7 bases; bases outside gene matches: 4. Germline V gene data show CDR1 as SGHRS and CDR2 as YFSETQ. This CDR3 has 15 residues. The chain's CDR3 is CASSLLSGRENEQFF. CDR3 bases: TGCGCCAGCAGCTTGCTTAGCGGGAGGGAGAATGAGCAGTTCTTC.

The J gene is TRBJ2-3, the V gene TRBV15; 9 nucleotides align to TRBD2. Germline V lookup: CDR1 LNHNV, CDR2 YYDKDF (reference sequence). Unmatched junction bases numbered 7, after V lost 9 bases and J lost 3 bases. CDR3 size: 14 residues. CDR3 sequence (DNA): TGTGCCACAAAGCGGGGGGACCCGACAGATACGCAGTATTTT. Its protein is CATKRGDPTDTQYF.

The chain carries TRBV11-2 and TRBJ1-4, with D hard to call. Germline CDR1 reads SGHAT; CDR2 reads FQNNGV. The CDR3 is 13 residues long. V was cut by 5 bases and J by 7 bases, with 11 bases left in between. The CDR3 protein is CASSRRPLEKLFF. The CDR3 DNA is TGTGCCAGCAGCCGGCGGCCGCTTGAAAAACTGTTTTTT.

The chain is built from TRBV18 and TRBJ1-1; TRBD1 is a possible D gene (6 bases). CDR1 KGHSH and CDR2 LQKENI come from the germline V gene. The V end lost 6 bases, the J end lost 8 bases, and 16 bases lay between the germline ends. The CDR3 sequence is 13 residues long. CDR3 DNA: TGTGCCAGCTCCTCGACAGGCGGCAGGGAAGCTTTCTTT. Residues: CASSSTGGREAFF.

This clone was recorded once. In DNA form, the CDR3 reads TGCGCCAGCAGCGCCGGTACGAGAGAGCAGTACTTC. It encodes CASSAGTREQYF. This chain uses TRBV5-1 with TRBJ2-7; no clear D gene. The germline V and J ends were trimmed by 4 bases and 7 bases, with 12 bases remaining between them. Germline CDR1 SGHRS, CDR2 YFSETQ. CDR3 length equals 12 residues.

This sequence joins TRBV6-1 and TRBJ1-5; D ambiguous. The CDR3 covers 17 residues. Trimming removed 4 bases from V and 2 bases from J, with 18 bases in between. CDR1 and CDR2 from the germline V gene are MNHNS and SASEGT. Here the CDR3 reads CASSAAPGLMGNQPQHF. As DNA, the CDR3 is TGTGCCAGCAGTGCGGCCCCAGGACTGATGGGCAATCAGCCCCAGCATTTT.